One and the same sample provided the 31 T cell receptor beta chains below, sequenced in a study of monozygotic twins with cystic fibrosis. Sequencing was performed with immunoSEQ multiplex PCR; in TCRdb, only in-frame clones are kept and a portion is missing. The sample shows more than 9,500 clones, 65% to 90% of them seen only once. Source material: blood. Receptors originate from a man younger than 30 with cystic fibrosis.

This clone has only a few counts. This rearrangement joins TRBV11-2 to TRBJ1-3; the D gene is possibly TRBD1 (6 bases). V was pared by 4 bases and J by 0 bases, with 10 bases between. The CDR3 covers 15 residues. The germline gives CDR1 SGHAT, CDR2 FQNNGV. In DNA, the CDR3 is TGTGCCAGCAGCTCGCTACAGGGCTCTGGAAACACCATATATTTT. Amino acids: CASSSLQGSGNTIYF.

The chain is built from TRBV6-6 and TRBJ2-1, with 9 positions matching TRBD2. The CDR3 contains 16 residues. Germline CDR1 and CDR2: MNHNY and SVGAGI (reference sequence). The junction had 8 bases not matched to a gene; V was cut back by 0 bases and J by 8 bases. This CDR3 is CASSYSRRGGIYEQFF. CDR3 DNA: TGTGCCAGCAGTTACTCGAGGCGGGGGGGCATCTATGAGCAGTTCTTC.

The rearrangement uses TRBV30 and TRBJ2-7, with TRBD1 matching over 10 bases. The trim removed 6 bases at V and 2 bases at J, leaving 4 bases unmatched. Looked up from germline, CDR1 is GTSNPN and CDR2 is SVGIG (reference sequence). The CDR3 spans 13 residues. CDR3 in amino acids: CACWTGGPYEQYF. The CDR3, as DNA: TGTGCCTGCTGGACAGGGGGTCCCTACGAGCAGTACTTC.

The J gene is TRBJ1-1, the V gene TRBV4-2; a weak D match, TRBD1 (6 bases). The CDR3 spans 12 residues. Germline V gene data show CDR1 as LGHNA and CDR2 as YNFKEQ. V was clipped by 4 bases and J by 8 bases, with 11 bases between them. CDR3 protein: CASSPPGGEAFF. The CDR3 bases are TGTGCCAGCAGCCCCCCGGGGGGCGAAGCTTTCTTT.

This clone was seen just once. The CDR3 DNA reads as TGTGCCAGTAGTCTAACTAGCGACTCCTACGAGCAGTACTTC. It yields the protein CASSLTSDSYEQYF. The rearrangement uses TRBV19 and TRBJ2-7; 7 nucleotides match TRBD2. The CDR3 consists of 14 residues. Germline CDR1 reads LNHDA; CDR2 reads SQIVND (reference sequence). V gave up 5 bases and J gave up 0 bases; unmatched junction bases: 4.

The chain is built from TRBV5-4 and TRBJ1-1; TRBD1 matches at 8 bases. There are 14 residues in the CDR3. Per germline, CDR1 SGHNT and CDR2 YYREEE (reference sequence). With 4 bases clipped from V and 4 bases from J, the junction kept 6 bases outside the gene matches. The CDR3 DNA reads TGTGCCAGCAGCACGGGGACAGGTCGCACTGAAGCTTTCTTT. Amino acid sequence: CASSTGTGRTEAFF.

This clone has only one observation. The J gene is TRBJ2-7, the V gene TRBV27; 7 nucleotides line up with TRBD2. Germline V CDR1 and CDR2: MNHEY, SMNVEV (reference sequence). V was clipped by 4 bases and J by 2 bases; unmatched bases: 5. The CDR3 is 14 amino acids. The CDR3 loop reads CASSSGTTTYEQYF. CDR3 sequence (DNA): TGTGCCAGCAGTTCCGGGACTACCACCTACGAGCAGTACTTC.

The chain has TRBV9 and TRBJ1-1; TRBD1 aligns across 9 bases. Germline V gene lookup returns CDR1 SGDLS and CDR2 YYNGEE. J gave up 7 bases and V 3 bases, and 16 bases lay outside the gene matches. The CDR3 sequence is 17 residues long. The CDR3 loop is CASSAQAGTGFGGEAFF. The DNA of the CDR3 is TGTGCCAGCAGCGCCCAAGCCGGGACAGGGTTTGGGGGTGAAGCTTTCTTT.

The V gene is TRBV7-6, the J gene TRBJ2-2, with D unresolved. Germline CDR1 and CDR2: SGHVS and FNYEAQ. The V and J ends lost 3 bases and 7 bases respectively, with 3 bases between them. CDR3 length equals 11 residues. The CDR3 region is CASSFGGELFF. Here the CDR3 DNA reads TGTGCCAGCAGCTTTGGCGGGGAGCTGTTTTTT.

The chain employs TRBV6-1 and TRBJ2-7; D perhaps matches TRBD1 (5 bases). The CDR3 runs 14 residues. The ends were cut back, 3 bases at V and 0 bases at J, with 9 bases in the middle. Per the germline V gene, CDR1 is MNHNS and CDR2 is SASEGT. CDR3 in DNA: TGTGCCAGCAGTGAGGGGCGGTACTCCTACGAGCAGTACTTC. Amino acid sequence: CASSEGRYSYEQYF.

V and J are TRBV5-5 and TRBJ2-7, with unresolved D. Germline V CDR1 and CDR2: SGHKS, YYEKEE (reference sequence). V lost 0 bases and J lost 1, with 8 bases in between. This CDR3 has 14 residues. The CDR3 is CASSLASVSYEQYF. DNA for the CDR3: TGTGCCAGCAGCTTGGCATCAGTGTCCTACGAGCAGTACTTC.

V and J are TRBV7-6 and TRBJ1-2; 10 bases agree with TRBD1. V shed 0 bases and J 0 bases; nucleotides not matched to a gene: 1. The CDR3 sequence is 16 residues long. CDR1 and CDR2 (germline): SGHVS, FNYEAQ. CDR3 in amino acids: CASSLAGQGSNYGYTF. CDR3 DNA sequence: TGTGCCAGCAGCTTAGCGGGACAGGGGTCTAACTATGGCTACACCTTC.

This chain joins TRBV27 and TRBJ2-1, with 9 bases that match TRBD1. Germline-derived CDR1 and CDR2 are MNHEY and SMNVEV (reference sequence). This CDR3 spans 16 amino acids. The V segment lost 4 bases and the J segment 8 bases; nucleotides outside the gene matches: 12. CDR3 in amino acids: CASSSRPGTGSHEQFF. The DNA of the CDR3 is TGTGCCAGCAGTTCCCGACCCGGGACAGGGTCCCATGAGCAGTTCTTC.

DNA for the CDR3: TGTGCCAGCAAGCGGGCTACCTACGAGCAGTACTTC. As protein: CASKRATYEQYF. The rearrangement links TRBV2 to TRBJ2-7; possibly TRBD2 for D (6 bases). V lost 7 bases, J lost 2 bases, and 9 bases lay in between. The V gene's germline CDR1 is SNHLY and CDR2 FYNNEI. The CDR3 has 12 residues.

The chain couples TRBV2 to TRBJ2-1; D is unresolved. The CDR3 has 14 residues. The germline CDR1 and CDR2 sequences are SNHLY and FYNNEI. V was shortened by 3 bases and J by 2 bases, with 8 bases between the two germline ends. CDR3 in amino acids: CASSEQVTYNEQFF. The DNA for the CDR3 is TGTGCCAGCAGTGAGCAGGTGACCTACAATGAGCAGTTCTTC. The full variable domain, its missing parts supplied by reference TRBV2 and TRBJ2-1, is EPEVTQTPSHQVTQMGQEVILRCVPISNHLYFYWYRQILGQKVEFLVSFYNNEISEKSEIFDDQFSVERPDGSNFTLKIRSTKLEDSAMYFCASSEQVTYNEQFFGPGTRLTVL.

V and J are TRBV25-1 and TRBJ2-1, with D unresolved. This CDR3 is built from 12 residues. V was trimmed by 1 base and J by 6 bases, leaving 4 bases between them. CDR1 is MGHDK and CDR2 is SYGVNS in the germline V gene. The CDR3 DNA reads TGTGCCAGCAGTGAATTTTCCAATGAGCAGTTCTTC. As protein: CASSEFSNEQFF.

The chain is built from TRBV6-6 and TRBJ2-5; TRBD2 aligns across 7 bases. The V gene end was trimmed by 6 bases and the J gene end by 3 bases; junction bases not matched to a gene: 10. The CDR3 loop spans 15 amino acids. The V gene's germline CDR1 is MNHNY and CDR2 SVGAGI (reference sequence). CDR3 sequence reads: CASSSLAASKETQYF. CDR3 DNA: TGTGCCAGCAGCTCCCTAGCGGCCAGTAAAGAGACCCAGTACTTC.

CDR3 DNA sequence: TGCGCCAGCAGCTTTTGGGGGAAGACTGAAGCTTTCTTT. This encodes CASSFWGKTEAFF. V is TRBV5-1 and J is TRBJ1-1, with TRBD1 as a possible D gene (5 bases). The CDR3 is 13 residues long. Germline loops: CDR1 SGHRS, CDR2 YFSETQ. V was pared by 2 bases and J by 5 bases, with 10 bases between.

This clone was recorded a few times. The chain employs TRBV5-6 and TRBJ2-7; 10 bases match TRBD2. Germline V gene data show CDR1 as SGHDT and CDR2 as YYEEEE. CDR3 length: 14 residues. The V segment lost 7 bases and the J segment 5 bases; nucleotides outside the gene matches: 9. The CDR3 sequence is CASGTSGGAHEQYF. The CDR3 bases are TGTGCCAGCGGAACGAGCGGGGGGGCTCACGAGCAGTACTTC.

This clone was seen more than once but under ten times. This rearrangement joins TRBV9 to TRBJ1-6, with a tentative D call TRBD1 (5 bases). Trimming took off 6 bases at V and 5 bases at J, with 9 bases between the two ends. Germline CDR1 reads SGDLS; CDR2 reads YYNGEE. The CDR3 loop spans 13 amino acids. CDR3 DNA sequence: TGTGCCAGCACGGGGGAGAATAATTCACCCCTCCACTTT. Encoded protein: CASTGENNSPLHF.

The rearrangement links TRBV6-1 to TRBJ2-1; TRBD1 might be the D (5 bases). The CDR3 is made up of 15 amino acids. Trimming pared 10 bases from V and 7 bases from J, leaving 23 bases between. Per the germline V gene, CDR1 is MNHNS and CDR2 is SASEGT. The CDR3 sequence: CATIWGGIGLNEQFF. CDR3 DNA: TGTGCCACCATATGGGGCGGTATCGGGTTGAATGAGCAGTTCTTC.

V is TRBV7-6 and J is TRBJ1-2, with a weak D call TRBD1 (5 bases). The CDR3 contains 13 residues. The germline V gene has CDR1 SGHVS and CDR2 FNYEAQ. Trimming left V 5 bases short and J 5 bases short, with 12 bases between. The CDR3 region has the DNA TGTGCCAGCAGCGACGGGGGGGAATATGGCTACACCTTC. Protein: CASSDGGEYGYTF.

V is TRBV11-2 and J is TRBJ2-7, with 12 bases identical to TRBD2. The CDR3 totals 15 residues. V trimming: 5 bases; J trimming: 4 bases; junction bases outside the gene matches: 6. CDR1 SGHAT and CDR2 FQNNGV come from the germline V gene. CDR3 amino acids: CASSLIGTSGYEQYF. For the CDR3, the DNA is TGTGCCAGCAGCCTCATCGGGACTAGCGGGTACGAGCAGTACTTC.

The chain employs TRBV29-1 and TRBJ2-7, with a weak D call TRBD1 (6 bases). The germline V gene encodes CDR1 SQVTM and CDR2 ANQGSEA. The CDR3 extends over 13 amino acids. V shed 8 bases and J shed 7 bases, with 21 bases lying between them. The CDR3 bases are TGCAGCACCGAAGCAGAGGACAGTCAAGAGCAGTACTTC. This sequence encodes CSTEAEDSQEQYF.

The V call is TRBV4-1, the J call TRBJ2-3; D is perhaps TRBD1 (6 bases). Germline V gene lookup returns CDR1 MGHRA and CDR2 YSYEKL. The ends were cut back, 3 bases at V and 7 bases at J, with 11 bases in the middle. This CDR3 has 13 residues. The DNA of the CDR3 is TGCGCCAGCAGCCAGGGACAAGGGAATACGCAGTATTTT. It yields the protein CASSQGQGNTQYF.

The CDR3 sequence: CASSLRGGPQGWHSPLHF. CDR3 bases: TGTGCCAGCAGCTTGAGAGGGGGTCCACAGGGATGGCATTCACCCCTCCACTTT. This chain joins TRBV5-5 and TRBJ1-6, with D possibly TRBD1 on 6 matching bases. Germline values: CDR1 SGHKS, CDR2 YYEKEE (reference sequence). Trimming removed 1 base from V and 8 bases from J, with 22 bases in between. The CDR3 extends over 18 amino acids.

V gene TRBV7-2 combines with J gene TRBJ1-2, with unresolved D. Trimming removed 2 bases from V and 4 bases from J, with 17 bases in between. The germline gives CDR1 SGHTA, CDR2 FQGNSA. The CDR3 is made up of 16 amino acids. Here the CDR3 reads CASSLNERTPVYGYTF. The CDR3 coding sequence is TGTGCCAGCAGCTTAAATGAACGAACTCCGGTCTATGGCTACACCTTC.

V usage is TRBV4-2 and J usage is TRBJ2-7; perhaps D is TRBD1 or TRBD2 (5 bases each). V lost 0 bases to trimming and J lost 3 bases, with 21 bases between them. The CDR3 spans 18 residues. The V gene's germline CDR1 is LGHNA and CDR2 YNFKEQ. The CDR3 reads CASSQELSGPGAVYEQYF. The CDR3 DNA sequence: TGTGCCAGCAGCCAAGAACTATCGGGACCCGGGGCGGTCTACGAGCAGTACTTC.

The rearrangement uses TRBV5-5 and TRBJ2-1, with TRBD2 matching over 8 bases. Germline CDR1 and CDR2: SGHKS and YYEKEE (reference sequence). The V and J ends lost 2 bases and 12 bases, in that order; junction bases with no gene match: 4. The CDR3 contains 12 residues. The CDR3 sequence: CASSLGLAGQFF. CDR3 sequence (DNA): TGTGCCAGCAGCTTAGGACTAGCCGGGCAGTTCTTC. Filled out from reference TRBV5-5 and TRBJ2-1, the complete variable domain reads DAGVTQSPTHLIKTRGQQVTLRCSPISGHKSVSWYQQVLGQGPQFIFQYYEKEERGRGNFPDRFSARQFPNYSSELNVNALLLGDSALYLCASSLGLAGQFFGPGTRLTVL.

V is TRBV9 and J is TRBJ2-2; TRBD2 matches 15 bases. V was clipped by 2 bases and J by 6 bases; unmatched bases: 5. CDR3 length: 17 amino acids. Germline V gene lookup returns CDR1 SGDLS and CDR2 YYNGEE. CDR3 in amino acids: CASSVGTSGRYPGELFF. The CDR3 DNA follows: TGTGCCAGCAGCGTGGGGACTAGCGGGAGGTACCCCGGGGAGCTGTTTTTT.

V usage is TRBV7-8 and J usage is TRBJ1-5, with D tentatively TRBD1 (5 bases). The germline V and J ends were trimmed by 5 bases and 2 bases, with 19 bases remaining between them. In germline, CDR1 is SGHVS, CDR2 FQNEAQ. The CDR3 consists of 17 residues. In DNA form, the CDR3 reads TGTGCCAGCAGCACGGGACTCCCTATTATTGGCAATCAGCCCCAGCATTTT. This encodes CASSTGLPIIGNQPQHF.